This T cell receptor (beta chain) was obtained from a study of blood T cells in healthy people across ages (dated by TCRdb to between 2015 and 2016). Some background on the complete study: In model experiments, roughly one uniquely barcoded TCR beta cDNA molecule per two T cells was captured by template switching. The donors were divided into four age groups: young (average around 15 years), middle-aged (about 39), aged (approximately 62) and long-lived (roughly 88). The study analyzed two additional independent replicas of 1 million unique cDNA reads from the same blood draw for two donors, one aged 18 to 29 and one aged 80 or older. The study measured age-related changes in TCR beta repertoire diversity using deep sequencing normalized with unique cDNA molecular identifiers. Broad study findings and their caveats: Because the CMV infection status of the donors was unknown, age-related changes in expanded clonotypes may potentially have been confounded. Compared with the aged group, the long-lived group had more naive CD4+ T cells, fewer expanded clones and increased TCR diversity, suggesting age selection. Bulk unsorted PBMC profiling prevented conclusive comparison of naive and antigen-experienced compartments. A strong correlation was found between observed TCR beta diversity and the percentage of naive T cells measured by flow cytometry. As age increased, observed TCR beta diversity per million T cells dropped in a roughly linear way, and a significant reduction was already evident by age 40. Estimates of total diversity based on one million sequenced T cells were regarded as lower bounds and as underestimates.

The CDR3 contains 13 residues, cysteine and phenylalanine counted. CDR3 DNA only is kept here, 39 bases in frame from base 1. The germline V gene (reference sequence) provides CDR1 DFQATT and CDR2 SNEGSKA. The V and J ends are trimmed by 5 bases and 4 bases, leaving 13 bases between them. As for this clonotype: Its antigen is unknown. The sample holds no much larger clone one base away, and base qualities are not on file.

The library was generated by 5' RACE. The data were produced on an Illumina HiSeq 2500. A second roughly 6 to 11 cycle PCR used a sample-barcoded 5' primer and a J-beta primer mix. Each TCR beta cDNA molecule received a unique molecular identifier from a template-switch 5' adaptor carrying 12 random nucleotides. At least 3 million CDR3-containing paired-end reads were obtained from each sample. First-strand cDNA synthesis was performed from all RNA using the Mint cDNA synthesis kit, with priming by a TRBC-specific oligonucleotide. After uracil-DNA glycosylase treatment, a first 18-cycle PCR used universal primers M1SS and BC2_uni_R on all cDNA. As for the original processing: For normalization, 1 million high-quality reads were randomly selected from each sample, with every read carrying a distinct molecular identifier. Reads sharing molecular identifiers were discarded rather than binned into consensus sequences. MiTCR, run with a Q25 quality threshold and the strictest error-elimination algorithm, handled CDR3 identification, clonotype clustering and error correction. A nonparametric unseen species model using Euler transformation provided a lower-bound estimate of total TCR beta diversity. Through fastp at Q25 and MiXCR, TCRdb rebuilt clones from the public reads, retaining in-frame beta chains. One record per CDR3 amino acid sequence lists the most common genes and DNA. The V and J calls follow TCRdb's processing rather than the paper's. This sample is represented by hundreds of thousands of distinct CDR3 sequences; 20% to 25% of them were singletons. 8% to 10% of the sample goes to the ten largest clones.

Donors were a few dozen systemically healthy Caucasian individuals from Russia aged roughly 6 to 100 years. Each donor gave ten milliliters of peripheral blood, collected into EDTA-treated Vacutainer tubes. PBMCs were isolated by Ficoll-Paque density-gradient centrifugation, with at least 7 million obtained per sample. Total RNA, at least 6 micrograms per sample, was extracted from PBMCs with Trizol reagent. For every donor, flow cytometry on a PBMC aliquot measured the percentage of naive CD45RAhigh/CD27high T cells. This same sample was also part of a study on T cells of mothers and their children. The second study's paper adds: Donors were nine systemically healthy Caucasian individuals: three mothers and their six children. cDNA synthesis consumed the entire amount of extracted RNA, loaded at around 1.5 ug RNA in each 15 ul reaction. In the second PCR, sample barcodes and 2-4 random nucleotides were introduced via the M1S primer. More than 8 million TCR beta CDR3 reads were obtained from each mother, and about 3 million reads were obtained from each child. Thymic selection shapes the output of TCR recombination in a similar way in related and unrelated pairs, and inherited differences have a minor effect. Related mother-child pairs always showed normalized repertoire overlap that was slightly higher than in unrelated mother-child pairs, though the difference was never significant. Persistent microchimeric T cell clones were not detected, at a sensitivity of approximately 98 clones per million clonotypes. Deep NGS was used in the study to compare the TCR beta repertoires of mothers and children and to look for features that separate related mother-child pairs from unrelated individuals. The mean age was roughly 44 +/- 4 years for the mothers and around 10 +/- 4 years for the children. After adapter ligation with NEBNext reagents, the libraries were sequenced on Illumina HiSeq 2000 with 100+100 nt paired-end reads. Mother and child libraries were prepared a month apart and sequenced in separate runs to prevent cross-contamination. Each donor had between about 450,000 and 2,100,000 distinct TCR beta clonotypes identified. Naive TCR beta clonotypes were estimated from low-frequency clonotypes matched to each donor's FACS-determined naive share, without sorting.

This chain is built from TRBV20-1 and TRBJ2-3; tentative D gene TRBD2, with 5 bases matching. The sample was blood. The TCR was taken from a boy aged 5 to 17 in good health. CDR3 region: CSAFGDVADTQYF. The sequenced DNA: TGCAGTGCTTTCGGGGATGTAGCAGATACGCAGTATTTT.